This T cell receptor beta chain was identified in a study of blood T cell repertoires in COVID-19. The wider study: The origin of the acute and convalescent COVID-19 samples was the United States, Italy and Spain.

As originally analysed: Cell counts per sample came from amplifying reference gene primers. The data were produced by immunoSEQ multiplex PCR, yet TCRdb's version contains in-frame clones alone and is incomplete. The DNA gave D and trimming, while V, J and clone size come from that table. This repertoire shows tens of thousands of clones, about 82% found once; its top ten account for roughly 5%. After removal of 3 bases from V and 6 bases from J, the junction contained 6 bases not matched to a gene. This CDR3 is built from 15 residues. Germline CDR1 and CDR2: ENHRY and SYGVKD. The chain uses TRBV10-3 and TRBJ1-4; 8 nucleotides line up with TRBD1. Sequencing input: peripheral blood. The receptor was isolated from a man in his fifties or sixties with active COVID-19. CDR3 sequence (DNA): TGTGCCATCAGTGAAAAGGACAGGGCGTATGAAAAACTGTTTTTT. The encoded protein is CAISEKDRAYEKLFF.